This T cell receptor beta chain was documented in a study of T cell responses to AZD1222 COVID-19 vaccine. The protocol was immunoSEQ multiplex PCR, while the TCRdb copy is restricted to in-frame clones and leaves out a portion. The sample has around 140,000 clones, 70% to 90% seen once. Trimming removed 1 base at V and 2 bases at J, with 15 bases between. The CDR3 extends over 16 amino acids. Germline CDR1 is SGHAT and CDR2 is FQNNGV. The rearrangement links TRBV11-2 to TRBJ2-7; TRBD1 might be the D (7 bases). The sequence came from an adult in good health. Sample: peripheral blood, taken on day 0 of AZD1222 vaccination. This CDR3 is CASSLGRGPITYEQYF. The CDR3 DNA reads TGTGCCAGCAGCTTAGGGAGGGGGCCCATCACCTACGAGCAGTACTTC. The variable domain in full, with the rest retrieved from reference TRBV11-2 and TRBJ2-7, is EAGVAQSPRYKIIEKRQSVAFWCNPISGHATLYWYQQILGQGPKLLIQFQNNGVVDDSQLPKDRFSAERLKGVDSTLKIQPAKLEDSAVYLCASSLGRGPITYEQYFGPGTRLTVT.